A single sample is the source of the 15 T cell receptor beta chains below, sequenced in a study of blood T cells in healthy people across ages. PCR was performed a second time for about 7 to 11 cycles using a sample-barcoded 5' primer and a J-beta primer mix. Via MiXCR, TCRdb re-called the 5' RACE reads, giving one row per CDR3 protein. In the table there are some 1.5 million distinct CDR3 sequences, roughly 43% of which are singletons. Sequencing was performed on blood. These receptors were collected from a woman under 30 in good health.

This clonotype was picked up a small number of times. This rearrangement joins TRBV6-6 to TRBJ2-7, with D uncertain. This CDR3 contains 13 residues. Trimming pared 2 bases from V and 0 bases from J, leaving 5 bases between. Germline V lookup: CDR1 MNHNY, CDR2 SVGAGI (reference sequence). CDR3 in amino acids: CASSYRNSYEQYF. The CDR3 DNA sequence: TGTGCCAGCAGTTACAGGAACTCCTACGAGCAGTACTTC.

A note on this clonotype: A much larger clone is a single base away; this may be a read error. This chain uses TRBV5-1 with TRBJ2-1, with TRBD2 identical over 13 bases. The CDR3 consists of 13 residues. The J segment lost 9 bases and the V segment lost 7 bases, leaving 4 bases of the junction unmatched. Germline loops: CDR1 SGHRS, CDR2 YFSETQ. CDR3 in amino acids: CASAGTSGAEQFF. Written as DNA, the CDR3 is TGCGCCAGCGCCGGGACTAGCGGGGCTGAGCAGTTCTTC.

This clonotype was found many times. This chain connects TRBV4-3 to TRBJ1-5; 7 bases match TRBD1. V shed 4 bases, J shed 0 bases, and the junction held 3 bases outside the gene matches. CDR1 LGHNA and CDR2 YSLEER come from the germline V gene. CDR3 length: 15 amino acids. CDR3 protein: CASSPGTDSNQPQHF. CDR3 nucleotides: TGCGCCAGCAGCCCCGGGACAGATAGCAATCAGCCCCAGCATTTT.

In nucleotides, the CDR3 is TGCAGCGCTGCGACAGCCAAAGAGACCCAGTACTTC. This translates into CSAATAKETQYF. The rearrangement uses TRBV29-1 and TRBJ2-5; perhaps TRBD1 as D (5 bases). The CDR3 extends over 12 amino acids. Per the germline V gene, CDR1 is SQVTM and CDR2 is ANQGSEA. V was cut by 7 bases and J by 3 bases, with 12 bases left in between.

This clonotype was recorded a few times. This chain uses TRBV4-2 with TRBJ2-5, with D unclear. CDR1 LGHNA and CDR2 YNFKEQ come from the germline V gene. The CDR3 runs to 13 residues. V lost 0 bases, J lost 5 bases, and 7 bases lay in between. The CDR3 is CASSQDKRETQYF. The CDR3 region has the DNA TGTGCCAGCAGCCAAGATAAAAGGGAGACCCAGTACTTC.

The gene calls are TRBV20-1 and TRBJ1-3, with 8 bases aligning to TRBD1. CDR1 is DFQATT and CDR2 is SNEGSKA in the germline V gene (reference sequence). The CDR3 has 16 amino acids. The trim removed 5 bases at V and 3 bases at J, leaving 12 bases unmatched. Here the CDR3 DNA reads TGCAGTGCTCGTCATCCAGGGGGCATTGGTGGAAACACCATATATTTT. Its translation is CSARHPGGIGGNTIYF.

The chain uses TRBV12-3 or TRBV12-4 and TRBJ1-2; possible D gene TRBD1, 5 bases. This CDR3 has 16 residues. Trimming took off 6 bases at V and 2 bases at J, with 19 bases between the two ends. The CDR3: CASSHSLTVTNYGYTF. CDR3 DNA: TGTGCCAGCAGCCATAGTCTGACAGTGACGAACTATGGCTACACCTTC.

A few counts support this clonotype. Possible read error: a much larger clone is one base away. The rearrangement uses TRBV7-2 and TRBJ2-7, with 10 nucleotides matching TRBD2. This CDR3 spans 14 amino acids. Trimming cost V 8 bases and J 6 bases; bases outside gene matches: 10. Germline assignment: CDR1 SGHTA and CDR2 FQGNSA. CDR3 bases: TGTGCCAGCTCCCGGACTAGCGGTAGATGCGAGCAGTACTTC. Its translation is CASSRTSGRCEQYF. Full variable domain (rest looked up from reference TRBV7-2 and TRBJ2-7): GAGVSQSPSNKVTEKGKDVELRCDPISGHTALYWYRQSLGQGLEFLIYFQGNSAPDKSGLPSDRFSAERTGGSVSTLTIQRTQQEDSAVYLCASSRTSGRCEQYFGPGTRLTVT.

This clonotype was counted between two and nine times. This CDR3 reads CASSPLGVSGYTF. The CDR3 region has the DNA TGTGCCAGCTCACCGCTCGGGGTCTCTGGCTACACCTTC. The V call is TRBV18, the J call TRBJ1-2; D unclear. The germline CDR1 and CDR2 sequences are KGHSH and LQKENI. The germline V and J ends were trimmed by 3 bases and 7 bases, with 12 bases remaining between them. This CDR3 contains 13 residues.

The chain has TRBV20-1 and TRBJ2-5, with D maybe TRBD1 (6 bases). Per the germline V gene, CDR1 is DFQATT and CDR2 is SNEGSKA (reference sequence). The length of the CDR3 is 14 residues. The V gene lost 7 bases and the J gene lost 5 bases, with 20 bases spanning the gap. The chain's CDR3 is CSDSRNRVRETQYF. In nucleotides, the CDR3 is TGCAGTGACTCTCGAAACAGGGTCCGGGAGACCCAGTACTTC.

The V call is TRBV10-3, the J call TRBJ1-1; 8 positions agree with TRBD1. Germline CDR1 and CDR2: ENHRY and SYGVKD. There are 19 residues in the CDR3. V lost 3 bases and J lost 4; bases outside the gene matches: 19. The CDR3 DNA is TGTGCCATCAGTGAAGGAAATTCGCAGGGGGCCCGGGGGATCACTGAAGCTTTCTTT. Amino acids: CAISEGNSQGARGITEAFF.

The V and J genes are TRBV25-1 and TRBJ1-1; D may be TRBD1 (5 bases). V lost 6 bases to trimming and J lost 4 bases, with 9 bases between them. CDR3 size: 12 residues. CDR1 MGHDK and CDR2 SYGVNS come from the germline V gene. DNA of the CDR3: TGTGCCAGCAGCGCAGGGTTCACTGAAGCTTTCTTT. This gives the protein CASSAGFTEAFF.

This chain joins TRBV5-1 and TRBJ2-7, with 7 bases aligning to TRBD1. The CDR3 sequence is 15 residues long. V dropped 3 bases and J dropped 5; count of bases not matched to a gene: 11. Germline V gene sequence: CDR1 SGHRS, CDR2 YFSETQ. This CDR3 is CASSWWGQPRDEQYF. CDR3 nucleotides: TGCGCCAGCAGCTGGTGGGGACAGCCTAGGGACGAGCAGTACTTC.

The chain combines TRBV20-1 with TRBJ2-1; D is undetermined. Germline V gene sequence: CDR1 DFQATT, CDR2 SNEGSKA (reference sequence). The CDR3 has 13 amino acids. Trimming pared 3 bases from V and 9 bases from J, leaving 15 bases between. CDR3 coding DNA: TGCAGTGCTAGCCCCGCCCCCCTTAGTGAGCAGTTCTTC. Its protein is CSASPAPLSEQFF.

This chain joins TRBV29-1 and TRBJ1-1; no reliable D call. The CDR3 is 13 amino acids. V lost 6 bases, J lost 0 bases, and 11 bases lay in between. Per germline, CDR1 SQVTM and CDR2 ANQGSEA. The CDR3 loop reads CSVGPRLNTEAFF. CDR3 coding DNA: TGCAGCGTAGGTCCCCGGTTGAACACTGAAGCTTTCTTT.